This TCR beta chain was obtained from a study of T cells in women clearing cervical HPV infection. Study-wide background: Case blood drawn at lesion detection; control blood after infection cleared.

Prevalent HPV16 infections were excluded; only incident single HPV16 infections included. As concerns this clone: The antigen remains unidentified. One end of the junction varies from germline; a read error may be responsible. The read ends 3 residues shy of where the CDR3 ends; the end is completed using the germline J gene.

Measured with immunoSEQ multiplex PCR; TCRdb has only the in-frame clones, and not every one. This listing includes fewer than 35,000 clones. Whole-study findings and limits: CIN3+ cases had significantly higher TCR richness than controls; evenness did not differ.

Germline CDR1 is LGHNA and CDR2 is YNFKEQ. CDR3 length equals 15 residues. The sequenced sample consisted of blood buffy coat. The TCR comes from a woman aged 18 to 75 with a cervical HPV16 infection that either progressed to CIN3+ or cleared (not recorded which). The chain recombines TRBV4-2 with TRBJ2-3; TRBD2 matches 10 bases. CDR3: CASSQDTSGADTQYF. CDR3 DNA (partial): TGCGCCAGCAGCCAAGATACTAGCGGGGCAGATACG.